The subject of this entry is one T cell receptor beta chain. This sample is part of a study of shared clonotypes between healthy human individuals. CDR1 GTSNPN and CDR2 SVGIG come from the germline V gene (reference sequence). The CDR3 sequence is 14 residues long. V was pared by 1 base and J by 6 bases, with 10 bases between. TCRdb keeps only in-frame clones here, not all; method: immunoSEQ multiplex PCR. There are 330,000 or so clones in the sample; around 74% occur only once, and about 9.4% lies in the top ten. The V call is TRBV30, the J call TRBJ1-6; D is perhaps TRBD1 (5 bases). This sequence originates from a man aged 30 to 39 in good health. The sample comprised memory CD4+ T cells sorted from blood. This sample's subset: CD45RA-negative fraction. This chain's CDR3 is CAWSARRGNSPLHF. The CDR3 region has the DNA TGTGCCTGGAGTGCTCGGAGGGGTAATTCACCCCTCCACTTT.